Following are 17 T cell receptor beta chains from one sample sequenced in a study of long-term antiretroviral therapy in people with HIV. Researchers report immunoSEQ v3.0 was run at survey level. Repertoires were generated with immunoSEQ multiplex PCR, while TCRdb's copy carries only in-frame clones and drops some. The repertoire consists of tens of thousands of clones, with roughly 82% occurring once and the leading ten covering 13%. The sample consisted of unsorted PBMCs, taken 0.3 years after starting antiretroviral therapy. These receptors were taken from a man aged 18 to 35 with HIV.

This chain links TRBV5-4 with TRBJ1-3; weak D call: TRBD1 (6 bases). V dropped 4 bases and J dropped 5 bases, with 13 bases sitting between them. Germline V gene lookup returns CDR1 SGHNT and CDR2 YYREEE (reference sequence). This CDR3 is 14 amino acids long. In DNA form, the CDR3 reads TGTGCCAGCAGCCTAGGTCGGGGGCGAAACACCATATATTTT. Its protein product is CASSLGRGRNTIYF. Full variable domain (rest looked up from reference TRBV5-4 and TRBJ1-3): ETGVTQSPTHLIKTRGQQVTLRCSSQSGHNTVSWYQQALGQGPQFIFQYYREEENGRGNFPPRFSGLQFPNYSSELNVNALELDDSALYLCASSLGRGRNTIYFGEGSWLTVV.

Note on this clone: The sample carries other DNA sequences with the same CDR3. The J gene is TRBJ1-1, the V gene TRBV30; D uncertain. The V end lost 3 bases, the J end lost 5 bases, and 13 bases lay between the germline ends. Per the germline V gene, CDR1 is GTSNPN and CDR2 is SVGIG (reference sequence). The CDR3 length is 13 residues. The CDR3 sequence: CAWSVGFGTEAFF. The CDR3, as DNA: TGTGCCTGGAGCGTCGGGTTTGGGACTGAAGCTTTCTTT.

The V gene is TRBV6-1, the J gene TRBJ2-3; possibly TRBD2 for D (5 bases). V shed 4 bases and J shed 0 bases, with 11 bases lying between them. The CDR3 is 15 residues long. Germline V CDR1 and CDR2: MNHNS, SASEGT. The CDR3 reads CASSGYERSTDTQYF. The CDR3 DNA reads as TGTGCCAGCAGTGGTTACGAGCGGAGCACAGATACGCAGTATTTT.

The chain is built from TRBV2 and TRBJ2-7; a weak D match, TRBD2 (6 bases). Deletions cut 2 bases from V and 1 base from J, with 9 bases between. This CDR3 region has 14 residues. Per the germline V gene, CDR1 is SNHLY and CDR2 is FYNNEI. CDR3 sequence: CASSELARSYEQYF. CDR3 sequence (DNA): TGTGCCAGCAGTGAACTAGCGAGGTCCTACGAGCAGTACTTC.

The rearrangement links TRBV7-9 to TRBJ1-5; D might be TRBD1 (5 bases). Trimming pared 5 bases from V and 2 bases from J, leaving 16 bases between. The CDR3 is 16 amino acids. CDR1 and CDR2 (germline): SEHNR, FQNEAQ (reference sequence). The CDR3 spells CASSQWGLPGNQPQHF. CDR3 sequence (DNA): TGTGCCAGCAGCCAATGGGGCCTCCCGGGCAATCAGCCCCAGCATTTT.

The V gene is TRBV7-3, the J gene TRBJ2-3; the match to TRBD2 covers 8 bases. CDR1 and CDR2 (germline): SGHTA, FQGTGA. The CDR3 extends over 15 amino acids. The ends lost 5 bases at V and 4 bases at J; junction bases unmatched: 8. CDR3 region: CASSPGLAVADTQYF. Here the CDR3 DNA reads TGTGCCAGCAGCCCAGGACTAGCTGTCGCAGATACGCAGTATTTT.

V and J are TRBV5-4 and TRBJ2-1; 9 bases are a match to TRBD2. CDR3 length equals 18 residues. Germline V lookup: CDR1 SGHNT, CDR2 YYREEE (reference sequence). Trimming removed 0 bases from V and 13 bases from J; junction bases left unmatched: 20. The CDR3 sequence is CASSLGPLIAGGPVRQFF. CDR3 DNA sequence: TGTGCCAGCAGCTTGGGCCCTCTGATCGCGGGAGGGCCTGTTAGACAGTTCTTC.

This chain connects TRBV7-2 to TRBJ2-1; 9 bases are shared with TRBD2. V shed 1 base, J shed 4 bases, and the junction held 5 bases outside the gene matches. The V gene's germline CDR1 is SGHTA and CDR2 FQGNSA. The length of the CDR3 is 16 residues. The DNA of the CDR3 is TGTGCCAGCAGCTTAGATAGCGGGGGCTTATACAATGAGCAGTTCTTC. It is translated as CASSLDSGGLYNEQFF.

This sequence joins TRBV30 and TRBJ2-7; 9 bases are shared with TRBD2. The CDR3 is 13 amino acids. Germline loops: CDR1 GTSNPN, CDR2 SVGIG (reference sequence). V shed 2 bases, J shed 6 bases, and the junction held 5 bases outside the gene matches. The CDR3 coding sequence is TGTGCCTGGAGTTTGGCGGGAGGGGCCGAGCAGTACTTC. Encoded protein: CAWSLAGGAEQYF. Complete variable domain (other parts from reference TRBV30 and TRBJ2-7): SQTIHQWPATLVQPVGSPLSLECTVEGTSNPNLYWYRQAAGRGLQLLFYSVGIGQISSEVPQNLSASRPQDRQFILSSKKLLLSDSGFYLCAWSLAGGAEQYFGPGTRLTVT.

The chain couples TRBV5-5 to TRBJ2-7; D is unresolved. The CDR3 sequence is 15 residues long. Germline V gene sequence: CDR1 SGHKS, CDR2 YYEKEE (reference sequence). Trimming left V 1 base short and J 1 base short, with 12 bases between. The CDR3 nucleotides are TGTGCCAGCAGCTTGACCTCGGCCAGTTCCTACGAGCAGTACTTC. Its translation is CASSLTSASSYEQYF.

The V call is TRBV7-2, the J call TRBJ2-7; D gene ambiguous. This CDR3 has 13 residues. Germline CDR1 and CDR2: SGHTA and FQGNSA. With 4 bases removed from V and 4 bases from J, the gap between germline ends came to 11 bases. The CDR3: CASSSPGLYEQYF. For the CDR3, the DNA is TGTGCCAGCAGCTCCCCCGGGCTATACGAGCAGTACTTC.

This chain joins TRBV4-1 and TRBJ1-1, with D possibly being TRBD1 (6 bases). Deletions cut 5 bases from V and 5 bases from J, with 18 bases between. CDR1 is MGHRA and CDR2 is YSYEKL in the germline V gene. The CDR3 is 15 residues long. CDR3 coding DNA: TGCGCCAGCAGCTCCCTGCCGGGGGCGAGTACTGAAGCTTTCTTT. This gives the protein CASSSLPGASTEAFF.

The V gene is TRBV7-8, the J gene TRBJ2-5, with 7 positions matching TRBD2. Germline CDR1 is SGHVS and CDR2 is FQNEAQ. The V segment lost 1 base and the J segment 5 bases; nucleotides outside the gene matches: 7. The CDR3 consists of 15 residues. CDR3 nucleotides: TGTGCCAGCAGCTTAGGGGGAGGGCCCCGGGAGACCCAGTACTTC. This sequence encodes CASSLGGGPRETQYF.

The rearrangement uses TRBV11-2 and TRBJ1-2; 9 bases line up with TRBD1. Germline V CDR1 and CDR2: SGHAT, FQNNGV. The V and J ends lost 4 bases and 4 bases, in that order; junction bases with no gene match: 10. CDR3 length equals 16 residues. The CDR3 bases are TGTGCCAGCAGCTCCTTCTCGGGACAGGGTTCCTATGGCTACACCTTC. It translates to CASSSFSGQGSYGYTF.

The rearrangement uses TRBV9 and TRBJ2-5, with 8 bases lining up with TRBD2. The CDR3 length is 15 residues. V was pared by 0 bases and J by 5 bases, with 6 bases of the junction left unmatched. Germline V lookup: CDR1 SGDLS, CDR2 YYNGEE. The CDR3: CASSVDGRADETQYF. DNA for the CDR3: TGTGCCAGCAGCGTAGACGGGAGGGCCGATGAGACCCAGTACTTC.

This sequence joins TRBV16 and TRBJ2-7; D ambiguous. The germline V gene encodes CDR1 KGHSY and CDR2 FQNENV. The CDR3 consists of 13 residues. V lost 3 bases to trimming and J lost 3 bases, with 9 bases between them. In DNA form, the CDR3 reads TGTGCCAGCAGCCAGGCAGGAGACTACGAGCAGTACTTC. This sequence encodes CASSQAGDYEQYF.

CDR3 sequence: CASSYFGGSSYNEQFF. CDR3 coding DNA: TGTGCCAGCAGTTACTTTGGGGGTAGCTCCTACAATGAGCAGTTCTTC. This sequence joins TRBV6-5 and TRBJ2-1; either TRBD1 or TRBD2 may fit D (5 bases each). V lost 1 base, J lost 0 bases, and 10 bases lay in between. Germline V gene sequence: CDR1 MNHEY, CDR2 SVGAGI. The CDR3 runs 16 residues.